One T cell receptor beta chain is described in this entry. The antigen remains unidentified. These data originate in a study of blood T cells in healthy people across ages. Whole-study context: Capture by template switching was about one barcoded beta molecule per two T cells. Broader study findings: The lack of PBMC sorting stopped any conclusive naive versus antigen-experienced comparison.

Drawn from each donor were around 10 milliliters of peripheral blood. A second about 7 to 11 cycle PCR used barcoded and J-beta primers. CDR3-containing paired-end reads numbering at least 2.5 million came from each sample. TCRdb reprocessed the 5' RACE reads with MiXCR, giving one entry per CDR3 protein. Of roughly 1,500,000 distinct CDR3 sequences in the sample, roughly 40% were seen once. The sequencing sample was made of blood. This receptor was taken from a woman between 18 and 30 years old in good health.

CDR3 sequence (DNA): TGTGCCAGCAGCACGCGGGAGGGCCTCTCCGAGCAGTACTTC. Translated: CASSTREGLSEQYF. The V call is TRBV9, the J call TRBJ2-7, with 9 nucleotides matching TRBD2. Germline V gene data show CDR1 as SGDLS and CDR2 as YYNGEE. V shed 4 bases, J shed 6 bases, and the junction held 8 bases outside the gene matches. CDR3 length equals 14 residues.